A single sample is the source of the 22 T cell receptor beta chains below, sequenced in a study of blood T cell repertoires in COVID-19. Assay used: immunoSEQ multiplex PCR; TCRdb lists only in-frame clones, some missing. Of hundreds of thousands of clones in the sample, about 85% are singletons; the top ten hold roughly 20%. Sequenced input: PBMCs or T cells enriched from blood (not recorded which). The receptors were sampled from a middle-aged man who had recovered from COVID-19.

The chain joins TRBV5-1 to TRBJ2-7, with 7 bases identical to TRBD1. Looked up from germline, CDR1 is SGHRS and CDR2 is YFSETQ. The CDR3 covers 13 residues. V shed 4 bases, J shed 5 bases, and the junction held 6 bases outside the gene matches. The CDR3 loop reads CASSPGTANEQYF. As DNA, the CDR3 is TGCGCCAGCAGCCCCGGGACAGCGAACGAGCAGTACTTC.

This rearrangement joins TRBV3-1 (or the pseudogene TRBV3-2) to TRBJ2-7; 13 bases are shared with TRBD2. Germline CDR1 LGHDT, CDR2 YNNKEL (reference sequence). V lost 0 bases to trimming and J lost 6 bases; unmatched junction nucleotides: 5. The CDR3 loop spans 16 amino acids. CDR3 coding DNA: TGTGCCAGCAGCCAAGAAAGGACTAGCGGGAGTTCCGAGCAGTACTTC. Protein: CASSQERTSGSSEQYF.

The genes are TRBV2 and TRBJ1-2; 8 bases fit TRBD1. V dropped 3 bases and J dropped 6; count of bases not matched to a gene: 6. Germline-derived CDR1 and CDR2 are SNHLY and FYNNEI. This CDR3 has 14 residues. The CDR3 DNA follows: TGTGCCAGCAGTGATCCAGGGGGCCTTGATGGCTACACCTTC. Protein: CASSDPGGLDGYTF.

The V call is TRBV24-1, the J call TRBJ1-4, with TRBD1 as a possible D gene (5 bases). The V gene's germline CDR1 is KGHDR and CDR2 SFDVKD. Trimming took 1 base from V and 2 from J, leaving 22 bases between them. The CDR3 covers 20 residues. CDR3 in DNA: TGTGCCACCAGTGATTTCCCCATTATATTGTCCAGGGCCACTAATGAAAAACTGTTTTTT. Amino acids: CATSDFPIILSRATNEKLFF.

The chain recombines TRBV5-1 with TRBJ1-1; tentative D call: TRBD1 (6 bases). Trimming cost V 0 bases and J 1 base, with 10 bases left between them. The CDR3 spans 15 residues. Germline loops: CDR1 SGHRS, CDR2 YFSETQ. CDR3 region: CASSLGRGSNTEAFF. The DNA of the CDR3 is TGCGCCAGCAGCTTGGGCAGGGGATCGAACACTGAAGCTTTCTTT.

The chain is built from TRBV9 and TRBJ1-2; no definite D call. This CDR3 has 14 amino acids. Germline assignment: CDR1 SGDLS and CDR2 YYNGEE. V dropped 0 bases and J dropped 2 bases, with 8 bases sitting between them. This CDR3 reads CASSVAPENYGYTF. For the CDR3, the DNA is TGTGCCAGCAGCGTAGCCCCGGAGAACTATGGCTACACCTTC. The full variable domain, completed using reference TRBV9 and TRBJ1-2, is DSGVTQTPKHLITATGQRVTLRCSPRSGDLSVYWYQQSLDQGLQFLIQYYNGEERAKGNILERFSAQQFPDLHSELNLSSLELGDSALYFCASSVAPENYGYTFGSGTRLTVV.

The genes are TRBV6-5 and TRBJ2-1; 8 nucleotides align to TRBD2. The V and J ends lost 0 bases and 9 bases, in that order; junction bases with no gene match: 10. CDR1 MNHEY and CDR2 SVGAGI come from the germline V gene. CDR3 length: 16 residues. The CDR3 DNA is TGTGCCAGCAGTTACTCCGGGACTAGGCGCTGGGCTGAGCAGTTCTTC. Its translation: CASSYSGTRRWAEQFF.

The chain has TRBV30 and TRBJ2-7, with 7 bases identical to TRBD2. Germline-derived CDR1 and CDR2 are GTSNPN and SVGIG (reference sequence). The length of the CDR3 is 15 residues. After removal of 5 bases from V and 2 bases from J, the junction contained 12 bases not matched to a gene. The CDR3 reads CAWQWGGSETYEQYF. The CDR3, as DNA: TGTGCCTGGCAATGGGGGGGATCGGAGACCTACGAGCAGTACTTC.

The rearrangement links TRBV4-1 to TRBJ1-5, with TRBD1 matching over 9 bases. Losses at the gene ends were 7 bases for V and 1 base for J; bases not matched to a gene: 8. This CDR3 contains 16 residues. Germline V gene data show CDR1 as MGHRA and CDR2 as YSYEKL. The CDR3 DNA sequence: TGCGCCAGCACCCCGACAGGGGGTTGGAGCAATCAGCCCCAGCATTTT. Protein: CASTPTGGWSNQPQHF.

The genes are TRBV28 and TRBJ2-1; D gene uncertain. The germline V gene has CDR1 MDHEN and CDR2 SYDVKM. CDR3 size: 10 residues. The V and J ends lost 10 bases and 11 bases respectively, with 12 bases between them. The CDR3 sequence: CATSPLQQFF. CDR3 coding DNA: TGTGCCACTTCCCCGCTACAGCAGTTCTTC.

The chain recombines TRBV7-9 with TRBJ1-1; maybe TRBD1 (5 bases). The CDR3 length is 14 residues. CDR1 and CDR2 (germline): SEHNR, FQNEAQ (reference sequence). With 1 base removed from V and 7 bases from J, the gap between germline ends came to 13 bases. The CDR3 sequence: CASSLDGAGVEAFF. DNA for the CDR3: TGTGCCAGCAGCTTAGATGGGGCGGGGGTTGAAGCTTTCTTT.

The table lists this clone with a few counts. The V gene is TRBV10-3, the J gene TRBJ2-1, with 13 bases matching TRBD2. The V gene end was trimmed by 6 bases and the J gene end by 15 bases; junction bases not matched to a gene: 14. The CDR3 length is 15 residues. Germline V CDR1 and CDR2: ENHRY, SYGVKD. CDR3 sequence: CAISSGTSGERVRFF. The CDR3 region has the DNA TGTGCCATCAGCTCCGGGACTAGCGGGGAGCGAGTGCGGTTCTTC.

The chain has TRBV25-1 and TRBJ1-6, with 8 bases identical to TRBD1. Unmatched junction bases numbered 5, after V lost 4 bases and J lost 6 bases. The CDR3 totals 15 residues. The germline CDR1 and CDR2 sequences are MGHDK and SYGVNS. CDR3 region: CASSGRTGSNSPLHF. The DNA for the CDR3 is TGTGCCAGCAGTGGGCGGACAGGGTCTAATTCACCCCTCCACTTT. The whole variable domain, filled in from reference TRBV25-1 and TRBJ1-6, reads EADIYQTPRYLVIGTGKKITLECSQTMGHDKMYWYQQDPGMELHLIHYSYGVNSTEKGDLSSESTVSRIRTEHFPLTLESARPSHTSQYLCASSGRTGSNSPLHFGNGTRLTVT.

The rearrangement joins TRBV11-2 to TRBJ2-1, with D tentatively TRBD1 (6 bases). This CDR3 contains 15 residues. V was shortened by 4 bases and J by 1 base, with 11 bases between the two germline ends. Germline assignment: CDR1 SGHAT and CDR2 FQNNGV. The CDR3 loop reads CASSSLRGSYNEQFF. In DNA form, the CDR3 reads TGTGCCAGCAGCTCCCTCAGGGGTTCCTACAATGAGCAGTTCTTC.

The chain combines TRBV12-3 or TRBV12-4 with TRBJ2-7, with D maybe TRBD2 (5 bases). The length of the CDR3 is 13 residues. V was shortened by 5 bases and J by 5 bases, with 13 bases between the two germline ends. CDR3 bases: TGTGCCAGCAGTACCGGACTGGAGGACGAGCAGTACTTC. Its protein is CASSTGLEDEQYF.

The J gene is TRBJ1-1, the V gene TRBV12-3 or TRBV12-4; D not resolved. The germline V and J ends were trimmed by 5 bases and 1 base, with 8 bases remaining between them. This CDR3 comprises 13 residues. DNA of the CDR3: TGTGCCAGCAGTGTGGCACAGAACACTGAAGCTTTCTTT. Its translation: CASSVAQNTEAFF.

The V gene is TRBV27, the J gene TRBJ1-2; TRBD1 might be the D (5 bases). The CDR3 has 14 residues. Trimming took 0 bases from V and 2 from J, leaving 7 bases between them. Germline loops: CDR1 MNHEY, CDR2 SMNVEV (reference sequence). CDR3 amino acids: CASSLSPGNYGYTF. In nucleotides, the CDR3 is TGTGCCAGCAGTTTATCGCCAGGGAACTATGGCTACACCTTC.

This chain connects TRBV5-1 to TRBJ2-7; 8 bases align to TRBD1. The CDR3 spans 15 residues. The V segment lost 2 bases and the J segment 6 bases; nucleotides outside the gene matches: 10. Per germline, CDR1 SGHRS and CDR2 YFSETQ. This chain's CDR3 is CASSFAGQVFREQYF. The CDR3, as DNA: TGCGCCAGCAGCTTTGCGGGACAGGTTTTTCGCGAGCAGTACTTC.

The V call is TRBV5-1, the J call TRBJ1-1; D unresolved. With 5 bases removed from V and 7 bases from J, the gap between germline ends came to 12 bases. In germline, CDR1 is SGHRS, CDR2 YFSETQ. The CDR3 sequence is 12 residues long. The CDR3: CASSIEGGEAFF. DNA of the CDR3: TGCGCCAGCAGTATCGAAGGAGGTGAAGCTTTCTTT.

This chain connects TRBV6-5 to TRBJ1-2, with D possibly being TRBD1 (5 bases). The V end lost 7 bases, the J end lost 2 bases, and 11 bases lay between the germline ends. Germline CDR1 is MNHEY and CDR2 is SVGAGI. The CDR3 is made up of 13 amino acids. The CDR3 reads CASTPDRNYGYTF. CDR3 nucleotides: TGTGCCAGCACCCCCGACAGAAACTATGGCTACACCTTC.

The chain's CDR3 is CASSQGSTAVYTF. The CDR3 DNA follows: TGTGCCAGCAGCCAAGGCTCCACAGCAGTCTACACCTTC. The chain has TRBV3-1 (or the pseudogene TRBV3-2) and TRBJ1-2; D ambiguous. V lost 1 base, J lost 10 bases, and 13 bases lay in between. The V gene's germline CDR1 is LGHDT and CDR2 YNNKEL (reference sequence). The CDR3 length is 13 residues.

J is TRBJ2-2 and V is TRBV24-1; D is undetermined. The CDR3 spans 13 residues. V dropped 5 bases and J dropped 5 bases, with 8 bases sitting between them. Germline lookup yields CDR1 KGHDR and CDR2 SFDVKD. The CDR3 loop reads CATSVPVTGELFF. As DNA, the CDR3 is TGTGCCACCAGTGTTCCGGTAACCGGGGAGCTGTTTTTT.